A single sample gave rise to the 28 T cell receptor beta chains below, sequenced in a study of blood T cell repertoires in COVID-19. This table comes from immunoSEQ multiplex PCR, and its TCRdb copy is limited to in-frame clones, with some not included. The profile shows more than 150,000 clones, roughly nine tenths of them singletons. Material for sequencing was PBMCs or T cells enriched from blood (not recorded which). The source is a woman between 50 and 59 years old who had recovered from COVID-19.

This chain links TRBV11-2 with TRBJ1-1; 10 bases are a match to TRBD1. The CDR3 sequence is 16 residues long. V lost 6 bases, J lost 0 bases, and 7 bases stayed unmatched. From germline, CDR1 is SGHAT and CDR2 FQNNGV. The CDR3, as DNA: TGTGCCAGCAGTCCTTGGGACAGGGGAATGAACACTGAAGCTTTCTTT. This translates into CASSPWDRGMNTEAFF.

The CDR3 bases are TGTGCCAGCAGCCACCGGACAGGGAACTCTGGAAACACCATATATTTT. Encoded protein: CASSHRTGNSGNTIYF. This chain links TRBV14 with TRBJ1-3, with 8 bases that match TRBD1. V lost 3 bases, J lost 0 bases, and 4 bases stayed unmatched. Germline V gives CDR1 SGHDN, CDR2 FVKESK. This CDR3 contains 16 residues. The variable domain in full, completed from reference TRBV14 and TRBJ1-3, reads EAGVTQFPSHSVIEKGQTVTLRCDPISGHDNLYWYRRVMGKEIKFLLHFVKESKQDESGMPNNRFLAERTGGTYSTLKVQPAELEDSGVYFCASSHRTGNSGNTIYFGEGSWLTVV.

This chain uses TRBV30 with TRBJ1-1, with 7 positions matching TRBD1. V was clipped by 2 bases and J by 8 bases; unmatched bases: 17. This CDR3 has 16 residues. CDR1 GTSNPN and CDR2 SVGIG come from the germline V gene (reference sequence). The chain's CDR3 is CAWSSLLGTAHAEAFF. DNA of the CDR3: TGTGCCTGGAGTTCACTATTAGGGACAGCACATGCGGAAGCTTTCTTT.

This clone was seen more than once but under ten times. The V call is TRBV10-3, the J call TRBJ1-3; perhaps TRBD1 as D (5 bases). The CDR3 has 14 residues. Trimming pared 11 bases from V and 0 bases from J, leaving 14 bases between. Germline lookup yields CDR1 ENHRY and CDR2 SYGVKD. The CDR3 reads CASHPGGSGNTIYF. CDR3 coding DNA: TGTGCCTCCCACCCGGGGGGCTCTGGAAACACCATATATTTT.

The chain has TRBV28 and TRBJ1-5; maybe TRBD1 (6 bases). Germline CDR1 MDHEN, CDR2 SYDVKM. The CDR3 covers 15 residues. Trimming took off 5 bases at V and 3 bases at J, with 14 bases between the two ends. As DNA, the CDR3 is TGTGCCAGCAGTCTCATCCAGGGGTTCAATCAGCCCCAGCATTTT. Residues: CASSLIQGFNQPQHF.

The chain joins TRBV27 to TRBJ2-5, with 7 bases matching TRBD1. V shed 4 bases and J 1 base; nucleotides not matched to a gene: 3. In germline, CDR1 is MNHEY, CDR2 SMNVEV (reference sequence). The CDR3 totals 14 residues. CDR3 DNA: TGTGCCAGCAGTTGGAACAGGGGCCAAGAGACCCAGTACTTC. Its translation: CASSWNRGQETQYF.

V gene TRBV11-3 combines with J gene TRBJ2-3; TRBD2 aligns across 13 bases. V dropped 4 bases and J dropped 3; count of bases not matched to a gene: 1. The CDR3 length is 15 residues. In germline, CDR1 is SGHNT, CDR2 YENEEA. The CDR3 DNA is TGTGCCAGCAGCTGGACTAGCGGGAGAACAGATACGCAGTATTTT. As protein: CASSWTSGRTDTQYF.

The chain has TRBV7-9 and TRBJ1-1, with 11 bases lining up with TRBD1. The J segment lost 1 base and the V segment lost 6 bases, leaving 1 base of the junction unmatched. Germline CDR1 SEHNR, CDR2 FQNEAQ (reference sequence). This CDR3 has 14 residues. The CDR3 DNA follows: TGTGCCAGCAGGGGACAGGGGGAGAACACTGAAGCTTTCTTT. Protein: CASRGQGENTEAFF.

CDR3 in DNA: TGTGCCAGCAGCGATAGCGGGAGGCCCCAAGAGACCCAGTACTTC. Translated, it gives CASSDSGRPQETQYF. This chain joins TRBV7-8 and TRBJ2-5; 10 bases agree with TRBD2. Germline trimming cut 5 bases from V and 1 base from J; bases unmatched to any gene: 4. Per germline, CDR1 SGHVS and CDR2 FQNEAQ. The CDR3 contains 15 residues. Together with reference TRBV7-8 and TRBJ2-5, the CDR3 gives the full variable domain: GAGVSQSPRYKVAKRGQDVALRCDPISGHVSLFWYQQALGQGPEFLTYFQNEAQLDKSGLPSDRFFAERPEGSVSTLKIQRTQQEDSAVYLCASSDSGRPQETQYFGPGTRLLVL.

The chain uses TRBV6-5 and TRBJ2-7, with 10 bases lining up with TRBD1. The V and J ends lost 7 bases and 1 base, in that order; junction bases with no gene match: 7. There are 15 residues in the CDR3. Germline V CDR1 and CDR2: MNHEY, SVGAGI. The CDR3 spells CASKGQGPLSYEQYF. The CDR3 DNA is TGTGCCAGCAAGGGACAGGGGCCCCTTTCCTACGAGCAGTACTTC.

V and J are TRBV5-4 and TRBJ2-2; 16 nucleotides match TRBD2. Unmatched junction bases numbered 8, after V lost 4 bases and J lost 5 bases. The CDR3 sequence is 18 residues long. Looked up from germline, CDR1 is SGHNT and CDR2 is YYREEE (reference sequence). Here the CDR3 reads CASSGTSGRGRITGELFF. Here the CDR3 DNA reads TGTGCCAGCAGCGGGACTAGCGGGAGGGGAAGGATTACCGGGGAGCTGTTTTTT.

The chain combines TRBV7-2 with TRBJ2-1; a possible D gene is TRBD2 (5 bases). The germline V gene has CDR1 SGHTA and CDR2 FQGNSA. Trimming shortened V by 5 bases and J by 8 bases, and 16 bases separated the two germline ends. This CDR3 is 14 amino acids long. In DNA, the CDR3 is TGTGCCAGCAGCCCCCGACTAATTGGAGATGAGCAGTTCTTC. Protein: CASSPRLIGDEQFF.

The genes are TRBV5-1 and TRBJ2-7; TRBD2 matches 9 bases. Trimming removed 1 base from V and 1 base from J; junction bases left unmatched: 3. This CDR3 is built from 15 residues. CDR1 is SGHRS and CDR2 is YFSETQ in the germline V gene. DNA of the CDR3: TGCGCCAGCAGCTTGCTGGCGGGAGGGTCCTACGAGCAGTACTTC. Protein: CASSLLAGGSYEQYF.

The chain combines TRBV9 with TRBJ1-3, with a weak D call TRBD1 (5 bases). Trimming left V 0 bases short and J 2 bases short, with 9 bases between. The germline V gene has CDR1 SGDLS and CDR2 YYNGEE. CDR3 length: 15 amino acids. The CDR3 region is CASSVDLGPGNTIYF. The DNA of the CDR3 is TGTGCCAGCAGCGTAGACTTGGGGCCTGGAAACACCATATATTTT. Combining the CDR3 with reference TRBV9 and TRBJ1-3 gives the whole variable domain DSGVTQTPKHLITATGQRVTLRCSPRSGDLSVYWYQQSLDQGLQFLIQYYNGEERAKGNILERFSAQQFPDLHSELNLSSLELGDSALYFCASSVDLGPGNTIYFGEGSWLTVV.

The V and J genes are TRBV3-1 (or the pseudogene TRBV3-2) and TRBJ2-1, with 7 nucleotides matching TRBD2. The CDR3 contains 16 residues. CDR1 LGHDT and CDR2 YNNKEL come from the germline V gene (reference sequence). J was trimmed by 0 bases and V by 5 bases; bases with no gene match: 7. The CDR3 sequence is CASSELALSSYNEQFF. In DNA, the CDR3 is TGTGCCAGCAGCGAACTAGCGCTTAGCTCCTACAATGAGCAGTTCTTC.

This clone was seen a single time. V is TRBV30 and J is TRBJ1-4; D not certain. V lost 7 bases to trimming and J lost 2 bases, with 5 bases between them. Germline V gene sequence: CDR1 GTSNPN, CDR2 SVGIG (reference sequence). The CDR3 length is 11 residues. The CDR3: CAFATNEKLFF. For the CDR3, the DNA is TGTGCCTTCGCGACTAATGAAAAACTGTTTTTT.

This chain links TRBV6-5 with TRBJ1-1; no clear D. CDR1 and CDR2 from the germline V gene are MNHEY and SVGAGI. This CDR3 comprises 13 residues. Trimming left V 6 bases short and J 2 bases short, with 10 bases between. This CDR3 is CASSRGRNTEAFF. The CDR3 nucleotides are TGTGCCAGCAGCCGAGGCCGAAACACTGAAGCTTTCTTT.

This chain uses TRBV11-2 with TRBJ2-1; 8 bases map to TRBD2. After removal of 6 bases from V and 9 bases from J, the junction contained 7 bases not matched to a gene. The CDR3 totals 13 residues. Germline V gene lookup returns CDR1 SGHAT and CDR2 FQNNGV. The CDR3 DNA reads TGTGCCAGCAGGCAATCCGGGGGGGGTGAGCAGTTCTTC. Translation: CASRQSGGGEQFF.

The V and J genes are TRBV28 and TRBJ1-1; D gene unclear. This CDR3 spans 13 amino acids. Germline lookup yields CDR1 MDHEN and CDR2 SYDVKM. V was trimmed by 11 bases and J by 3 bases, leaving 16 bases between them. DNA of the CDR3: TGTGCCTCCTATGGGCAGTTGGACACTGAAGCTTTCTTT. As protein: CASYGQLDTEAFF.

This rearrangement joins TRBV5-1 to TRBJ1-5; TRBD1 might be the D (5 bases). Trimming pared 4 bases from V and 1 base from J, leaving 12 bases between. This CDR3 region has 15 residues. In germline, CDR1 is SGHRS, CDR2 YFSETQ. CDR3 in amino acids: CASSAGTSSNQPQHF. CDR3 nucleotides: TGCGCCAGCAGCGCAGGGACTAGCAGCAATCAGCCCCAGCATTTT.

The rearrangement links TRBV27 to TRBJ1-6; D call uncertain. The CDR3 runs 16 residues. Germline V CDR1 and CDR2: MNHEY, SMNVEV (reference sequence). Trimming left V 0 bases short and J 3 bases short, with 9 bases between. The CDR3 protein is CASSLSVQIYNSPLHF. As DNA, the CDR3 is TGTGCCAGCAGTTTATCGGTCCAGATCTATAATTCACCCCTCCACTTT.

The chain is built from TRBV11-3 and TRBJ2-1; D is undetermined. V lost 5 bases to trimming and J lost 5 bases, with 10 bases between them. This CDR3 is 13 amino acids long. Germline CDR1 SGHNT, CDR2 YENEEA. CDR3 coding DNA: TGTGCCAGCAGCCGAGGCCCAAACAATGAGCAGTTCTTC. Encoded protein: CASSRGPNNEQFF.

The V call is TRBV30, the J call TRBJ2-3; TRBD2 agrees at 10 bases. The CDR3 sequence is 16 residues long. Germline CDR1 and CDR2: GTSNPN and SVGIG (reference sequence). Germline trimming cut 0 bases from V and 5 bases from J; bases unmatched to any gene: 8. In nucleotides, the CDR3 is TGTGCCTGGAGTGTACTCCCTAGCGGGAGCGGAGATACGCAGTATTTT. Amino acids: CAWSVLPSGSGDTQYF.

This chain links TRBV28 with TRBJ1-2; a possible D gene is TRBD1 (5 bases). The CDR3 loop spans 11 amino acids. V lost 6 bases, J lost 8 bases, and 10 bases lay in between. Germline V lookup: CDR1 MDHEN, CDR2 SYDVKM. The CDR3 nucleotides read TGTGCCAGCAGCCCCGCAGGGGGCTACACCTTC. As protein: CASSPAGGYTF.

This chain links TRBV7-3 with TRBJ2-2, with 10 bases that match TRBD2. V lost 3 bases and J lost 0; bases outside the gene matches: 7. Germline lookup yields CDR1 SGHTA and CDR2 FQGTGA. CDR3 length: 18 residues. CDR3 region: CASSFSSGRGSNTGELFF. CDR3 DNA: TGTGCCAGCAGCTTTTCTAGCGGGAGAGGTTCGAACACCGGGGAGCTGTTTTTT.

CDR3 DNA sequence: TGTGCCAGCAGCCCCATTTACGAGCAGTACTTC. Translated: CASSPIYEQYF. The chain uses TRBV7-9 and TRBJ2-7, with D unclear. The V and J ends lost 5 bases and 4 bases respectively, with 6 bases between them. Per germline, CDR1 SEHNR and CDR2 FQNEAQ (reference sequence). This CDR3 has 11 residues.

This chain connects TRBV28 to TRBJ1-6; TRBD1 is a possible D gene (5 bases). Germline lookup yields CDR1 MDHEN and CDR2 SYDVKM. The CDR3 length is 15 residues. Trimming left V 5 bases short and J 10 bases short, with 18 bases between. The CDR3 nucleotides are TGTGCCAGCAGTATCCAGGGTGCGGTGATATCACCCCTCCACTTT. Amino acid sequence: CASSIQGAVISPLHF.

This clone has only one observation. The chain links TRBV7-2 to TRBJ2-7, with 9 bases lining up with TRBD1. Germline assignment: CDR1 SGHTA and CDR2 FQGNSA. This CDR3 has 16 amino acids. V shed 5 bases and J 6 bases; nucleotides not matched to a gene: 14. The CDR3 sequence is CASSPQSGTGSTEQYF. CDR3 nucleotides: TGTGCCAGCAGCCCCCAGTCCGGGACAGGGTCCACCGAGCAGTACTTC.